The source of this T cell receptor beta chain is a study of blood T cell repertoires in COVID-19 (dated by TCRdb to about 2020). General notes on the study: Samples covering the acute and convalescent phases of COVID-19 were provided by collaborators in the United States, Italy and Spain. Nearly every sample came with metadata listing a de-identified subject ID, COVID-19 status, age in years and sex. Where available, HLA class I and class II types were taken from metadata supplied by the sample provider and were not determined by assay-based typing. The material from the prospective study consisted of cDNA or gDNA derived from T cells, B-cell-depleted T cells, or PBMCs. The repertoires were made available in a free public database intended to serve as a resource for research on the immune response to SARS-CoV-2. The dataset comprised deeply sampled blood TCRbeta repertoires from subjects exposed to, actively infected with, or recovered from COVID-19. Samples were obtained from the ongoing ImmuneRACE study (first 160 participants) and from some 1,200 subjects provided by 6 global collaborators. Findings and caveats that apply to the study as a whole: The quantity of clinical and demographic metadata differed by source and by participant and was supplied without curation.

Collaborating institutions collected whole blood in K2EDTA tubes following their own protocols. For TCRbeta analysis, collaborators shipped samples in one of three forms: frozen whole blood, isolated PBMCs, or DNA extracted from either of those sample types. The immunoSEQ Assay, a bias-controlled multiplex PCR, was used to amplify TCRbeta CDR3 regions from genomic DNA. Concerning the study's data processing: Within the assay, amplification of reference gene primers was used to estimate how many nucleated cells each sample contained. To quantify the absolute abundance of each unique TCRbeta CDR3 rearrangement, sequence reads were collapsed and filtered. For each sample, productive Simpson clonality was calculated as the square root of Simpson's diversity index over productive rearrangements. In TCRdb, the immuneACCESS table is reduced to in-frame sequences with V and J assigned. These tables do not hold every clone; where another copy was compared, an unresolved V gene accounts for under half, and the others remain unexplained. D and trimming come from the DNA, and the V and J calls and clone size come from that table. The sample table shows 45,000 to 55,000 clones, and over 85% are seen once. Less than 30% of the sample rests with the top ten.

Taken from cysteine to phenylalanine, the CDR3 has 15 residues. The entry retains the CDR3 DNA only, 45 bases that are in frame from base 1. V is clipped by 2 bases and J by 4 bases, and the sequence between their germline boundaries is 12 bases long. Reading the germline V gene (reference sequence) gives CDR1 SEHNR and CDR2 FQNEAQ. Concerning this clone itself: Its antigen remains unidentified. No qualities accompany the bases; no much larger clone lies one base away.

The sequenced sample consisted of peripheral blood. The clonotype comes from an elderly woman with acute or convalescent COVID-19. The rearranged chain carries TRBV7-9 and TRBJ1-3, and the D gene may be TRBD1, 6 bases matching. Read as DNA, the sequence is TGTGCCAGCAGCTTACGGCAGCAGGGGGGAAACACCATATATTTT. This yields the protein CASSLRQQGGNTIYF.